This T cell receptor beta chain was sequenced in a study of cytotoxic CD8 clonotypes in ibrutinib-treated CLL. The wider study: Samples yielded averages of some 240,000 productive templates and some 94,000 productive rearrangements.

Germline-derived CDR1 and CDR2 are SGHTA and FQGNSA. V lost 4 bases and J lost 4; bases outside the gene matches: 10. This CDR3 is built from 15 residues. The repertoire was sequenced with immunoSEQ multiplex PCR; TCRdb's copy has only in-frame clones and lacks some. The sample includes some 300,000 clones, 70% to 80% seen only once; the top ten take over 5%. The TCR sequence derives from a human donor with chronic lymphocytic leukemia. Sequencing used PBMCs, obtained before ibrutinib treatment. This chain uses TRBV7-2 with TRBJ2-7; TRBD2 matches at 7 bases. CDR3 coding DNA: TGTGCCAGCAGCTCCCCCGGGGGAGGGCAGTACGAGCAGTACTTC. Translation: CASSSPGGGQYEQYF.